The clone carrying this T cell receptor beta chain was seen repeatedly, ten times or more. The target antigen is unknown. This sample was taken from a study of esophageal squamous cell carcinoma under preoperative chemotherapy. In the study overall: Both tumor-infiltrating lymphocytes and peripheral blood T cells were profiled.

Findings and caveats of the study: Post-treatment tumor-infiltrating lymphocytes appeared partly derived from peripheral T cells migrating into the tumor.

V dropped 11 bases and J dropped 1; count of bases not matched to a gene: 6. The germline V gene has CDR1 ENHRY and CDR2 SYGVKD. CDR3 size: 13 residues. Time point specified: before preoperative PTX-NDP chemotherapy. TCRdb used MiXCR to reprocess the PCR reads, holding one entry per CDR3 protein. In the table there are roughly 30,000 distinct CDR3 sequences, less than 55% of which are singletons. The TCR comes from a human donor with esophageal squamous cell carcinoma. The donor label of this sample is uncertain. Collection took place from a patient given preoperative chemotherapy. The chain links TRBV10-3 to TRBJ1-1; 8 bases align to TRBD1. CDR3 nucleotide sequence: TGTGCCGCTCAACAGGGGGAGAACACTGAAGCTTTCTTT. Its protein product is CAAQQGENTEAFF.